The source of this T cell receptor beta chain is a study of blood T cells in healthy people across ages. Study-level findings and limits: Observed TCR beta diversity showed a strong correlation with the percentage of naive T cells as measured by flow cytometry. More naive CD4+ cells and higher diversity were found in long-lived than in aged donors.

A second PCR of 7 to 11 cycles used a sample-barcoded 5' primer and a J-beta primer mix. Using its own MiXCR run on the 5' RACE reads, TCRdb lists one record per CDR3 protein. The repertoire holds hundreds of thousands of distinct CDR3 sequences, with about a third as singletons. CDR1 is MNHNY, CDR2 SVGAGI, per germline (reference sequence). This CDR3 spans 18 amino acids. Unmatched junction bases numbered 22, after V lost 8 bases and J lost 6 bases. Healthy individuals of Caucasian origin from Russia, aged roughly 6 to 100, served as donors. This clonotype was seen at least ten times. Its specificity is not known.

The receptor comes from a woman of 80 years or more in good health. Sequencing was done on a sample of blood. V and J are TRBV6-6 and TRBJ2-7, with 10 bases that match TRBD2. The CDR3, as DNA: TGTGCCAGCTCCTCGGGGCCTAGCGGGGGCCTCCTCCTTCGCGAGCAGTACTTC. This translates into CASSSGPSGGLLLREQYF.